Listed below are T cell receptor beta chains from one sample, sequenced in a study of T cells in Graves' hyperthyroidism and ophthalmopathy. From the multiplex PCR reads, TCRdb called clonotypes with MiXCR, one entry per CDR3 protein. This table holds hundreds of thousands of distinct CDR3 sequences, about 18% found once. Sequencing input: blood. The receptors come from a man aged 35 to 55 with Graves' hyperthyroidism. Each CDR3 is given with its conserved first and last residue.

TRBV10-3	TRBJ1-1	CAISESSSEAFF
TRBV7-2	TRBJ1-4	CASSPVQTGINEKLFF
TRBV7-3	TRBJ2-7	CASSSNPGSYEQYF
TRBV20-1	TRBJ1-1	CSASAGLSGEAFF
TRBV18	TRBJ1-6	CASSPWTPAMDSPLHF
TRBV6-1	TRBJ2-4	CASSSPGRTVAKNIQYF
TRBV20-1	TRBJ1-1	CSASGRRDTEAFF
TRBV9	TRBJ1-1	CASSATGQEAEAFF
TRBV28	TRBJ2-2	CASSFLNTGELFF
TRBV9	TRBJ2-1	CASSVFYGTGGYSEQFF
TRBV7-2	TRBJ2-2	CASSSMTISTGELFF
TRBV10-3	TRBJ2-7	CAISDGGFSYEQYF
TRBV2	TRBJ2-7	CASRTNEQYF
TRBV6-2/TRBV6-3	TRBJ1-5	CASSYPPGGQPQHF
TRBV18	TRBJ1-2	CASSQSAGITSGGYTF
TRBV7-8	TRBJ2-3	CASSLVGSRFPDTQYF
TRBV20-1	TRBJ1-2	CSARDIRAGGEGYTF
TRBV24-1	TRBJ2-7	CATSDYRASEQYF
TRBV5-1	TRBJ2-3	CASSLGSRTDTQYF
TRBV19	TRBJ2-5	CASTRRGQETQYF
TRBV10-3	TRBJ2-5	CAISDGERTQYF
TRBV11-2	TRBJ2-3	CASSRTSGVYTQYF
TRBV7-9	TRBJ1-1	CASSLGDRSAEAFF
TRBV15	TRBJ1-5	CATSRKGVGQPQHF
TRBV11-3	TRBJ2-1	CASSPLQLAGVPKFF
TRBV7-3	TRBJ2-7	CASTDIYTGYEQYF
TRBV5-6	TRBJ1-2	CASRSWDRGPYGYTF
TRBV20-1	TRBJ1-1	CSARQLMNTEAFF
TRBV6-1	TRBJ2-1	CASSTPRRVSNEQFF
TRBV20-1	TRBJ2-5	CSADGTTQYF
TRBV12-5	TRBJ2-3	CASGLTWQGISTDTQYF
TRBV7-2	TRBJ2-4	CASSLATAGAYSGNIQYF
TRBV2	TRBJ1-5	CASSELGNQPQHF
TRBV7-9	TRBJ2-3	CASSLAGGPTDTQYF
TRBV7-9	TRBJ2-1	CASSFAGGRSYNEQFF
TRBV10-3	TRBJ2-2	CAIMDGANTGELFF
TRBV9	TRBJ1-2	CASSPRDAYYGYTF
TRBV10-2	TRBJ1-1	CASTLTRTEAFF
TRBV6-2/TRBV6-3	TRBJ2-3	CASLRSGGLDTQYF
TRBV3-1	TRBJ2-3	CASSQEGASTDTQYF
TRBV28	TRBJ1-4	CASSFAGQGEKLFF
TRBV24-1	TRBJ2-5	CATSAHGKGGREGETQYF
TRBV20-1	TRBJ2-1	CSALRTTGDLWVDEQFF
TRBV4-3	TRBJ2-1	CASSQDSVSYNEQFF
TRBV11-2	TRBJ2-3	CASSLGQPSVGDTQYF
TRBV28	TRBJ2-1	CASSQTGIQFF
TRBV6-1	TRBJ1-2	CASSDSNNYGYTF
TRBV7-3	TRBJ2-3	CASTSNGGDTQYF
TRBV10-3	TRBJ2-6	CAISVLRLALSGANVLTF
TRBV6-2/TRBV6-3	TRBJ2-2	CASSLRTGPVSGELFF
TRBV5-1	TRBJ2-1	CASSFLAGAHNEQFF
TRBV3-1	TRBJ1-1	CASSGSGGNTEAFF